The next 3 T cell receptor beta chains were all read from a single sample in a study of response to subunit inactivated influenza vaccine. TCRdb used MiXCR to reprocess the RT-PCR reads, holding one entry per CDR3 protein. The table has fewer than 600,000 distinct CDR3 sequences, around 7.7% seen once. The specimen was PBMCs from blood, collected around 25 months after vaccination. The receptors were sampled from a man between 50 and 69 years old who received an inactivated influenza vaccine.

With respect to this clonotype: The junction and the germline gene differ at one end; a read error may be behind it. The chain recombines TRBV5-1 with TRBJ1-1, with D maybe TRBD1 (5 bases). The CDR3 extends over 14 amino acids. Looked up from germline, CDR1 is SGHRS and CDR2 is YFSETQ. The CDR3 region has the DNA TGCGCCAGCAGCTCCCTTGGCCGGAGTAACGAGGGACTCTTT. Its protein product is CASSSLGRSNEGLF.

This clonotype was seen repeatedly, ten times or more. The CDR3 protein is CASSVRGDTDTQYF. The CDR3 DNA is TGTGCCAGCAGTGTTCGAGGAGACACAGATACGCAGTATTTT. The chain is built from TRBV2 and TRBJ2-3; D gene ambiguous. Germline CDR1 is SNHLY and CDR2 is FYNNEI. The V gene lost 4 bases and the J gene lost 2 bases, with 10 bases spanning the gap. The length of the CDR3 is 14 residues.

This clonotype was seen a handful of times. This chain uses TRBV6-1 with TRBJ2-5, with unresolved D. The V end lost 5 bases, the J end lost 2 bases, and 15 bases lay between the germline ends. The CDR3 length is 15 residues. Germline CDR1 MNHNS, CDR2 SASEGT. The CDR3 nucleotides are TGTGCCAGCAGTACCTACACAGTGACTCAAGAGACCCAGTACTTC. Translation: CASSTYTVTQETQYF.